This T cell receptor (beta chain) was sequenced for a study of cytomegalovirus exposure and HLA in healthy donors. Regarding this clone: Its antigen is currently unknown.

Trimming cost V 5 bases and J 3 bases, with 14 bases left between them. The CDR3 runs 14 residues. Germline CDR1 is SGHAT and CDR2 is FQNNGV. Vbeta (60) and Jbeta (13) primers were used in the PCR. Measured with immunoSEQ multiplex PCR; TCRdb has only the in-frame clones, and not every one. The top ten hold 0.58% of the sample, which has over 200,000 clones, around 80% seen once. The study, taken as a whole, reports: Sequencing depth across donors, presence/absence analyses assumed, was roughly uniform.

The receptor's source is a woman aged 40-49 years in good health and CMV-seronegative. Sequences were obtained from PBMCs. The chain is built from TRBV11-2 and TRBJ2-7; D call uncertain. The CDR3 region has the DNA TGTGCCAGCAGCCCTCAAAGAAGAGTCTACGAGCAGTACTTC. Protein sequence: CASSPQRRVYEQYF.